The clone carrying this T cell receptor (beta chain) occurred many times. The sample comes from a study of T-cell memory formation after mild COVID-19. TCRdb reprocessed the 5' RACE reads via MiXCR and lists one record per CDR3 protein. Of more than 300,000 distinct CDR3 sequences in the sample, around a fifth were seen once. Specimen: PBMCs or a T cell subset sorted from them (not recorded which). This TCR derives from a man younger than 30 who had mild COVID-19 (a few samples of this study predate the infection). Cell type and time point are not known.

CDR3 amino acids: CASSQGANYGYTF. The DNA for the CDR3 is TGTGCCAGCAGCCAAGGAGCTAACTATGGCTACACCTTC. This rearrangement joins TRBV14 to TRBJ1-2; D remains ambiguous. V was pared by 1 base and J by 0 bases, with 3 bases between. The V gene's germline CDR1 is SGHDN and CDR2 FVKESK. The CDR3 covers 13 residues.